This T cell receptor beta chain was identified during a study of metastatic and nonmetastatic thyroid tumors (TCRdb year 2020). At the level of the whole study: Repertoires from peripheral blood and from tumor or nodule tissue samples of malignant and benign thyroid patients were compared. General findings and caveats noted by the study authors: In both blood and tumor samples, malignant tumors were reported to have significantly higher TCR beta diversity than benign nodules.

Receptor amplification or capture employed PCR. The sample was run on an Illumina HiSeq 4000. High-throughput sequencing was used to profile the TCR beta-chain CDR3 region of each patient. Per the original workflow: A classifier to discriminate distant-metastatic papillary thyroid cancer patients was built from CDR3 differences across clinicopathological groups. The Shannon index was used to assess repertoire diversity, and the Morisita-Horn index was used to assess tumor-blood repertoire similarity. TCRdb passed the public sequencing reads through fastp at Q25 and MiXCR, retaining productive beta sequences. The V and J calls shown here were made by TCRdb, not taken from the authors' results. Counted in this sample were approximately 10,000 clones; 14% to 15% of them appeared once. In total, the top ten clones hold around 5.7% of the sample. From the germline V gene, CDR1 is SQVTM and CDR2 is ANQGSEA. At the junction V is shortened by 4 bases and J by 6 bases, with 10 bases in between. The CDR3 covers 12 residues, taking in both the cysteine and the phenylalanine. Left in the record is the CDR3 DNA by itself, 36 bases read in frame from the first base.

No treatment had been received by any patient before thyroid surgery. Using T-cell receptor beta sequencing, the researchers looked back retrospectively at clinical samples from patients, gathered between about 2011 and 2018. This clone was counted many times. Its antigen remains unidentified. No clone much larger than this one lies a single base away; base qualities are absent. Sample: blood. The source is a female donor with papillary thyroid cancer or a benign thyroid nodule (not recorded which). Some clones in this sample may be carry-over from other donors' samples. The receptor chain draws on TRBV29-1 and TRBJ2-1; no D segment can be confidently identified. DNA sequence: TGCAGCGTTGGTTTGTTGTCCAATGAGCAGTTCTTC. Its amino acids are CSVGLLSNEQFF.